This entry lists 32 T cell receptor beta chains sequenced from one sample in a study of T cells after somatic rescue of genetic block. Assay: immunoSEQ multiplex PCR; the TCRdb copy retains only in-frame clones and omits some. Among about 68,000 clones, roughly 92% were seen once, and the ten largest hold about 3%. Sequencing was carried out using peripheral blood mononuclear cells (PBMCs). The receptors shown here come from a man between 35 and 55 years old.

This sequence joins TRBV2 and TRBJ1-1; TRBD1 might be the D (5 bases). V lost 3 bases to trimming and J lost 1 base, with 9 bases between them. CDR1 SNHLY and CDR2 FYNNEI come from the germline V gene. This CDR3 region has 14 residues. The CDR3 DNA reads TGTGCCAGCAGTGAGCAGGGTGCGAACACTGAAGCTTTCTTT. Translated, it gives CASSEQGANTEAFF.

The CDR3 coding sequence is TGTGCCAGCAGTGAACCACAGGGTTTGGGGGAGACCCAGTACTTC. This gives the protein CASSEPQGLGETQYF. The chain has TRBV25-1 and TRBJ2-5; weak D call: TRBD1 (6 bases). Germline V gives CDR1 MGHDK, CDR2 SYGVNS. V was clipped by 2 bases and J by 5 bases, with 15 bases between them. There are 15 residues in the CDR3.

V usage is TRBV27 and J usage is TRBJ2-7; 7 bases align to TRBD1. The CDR3 contains 15 residues. Germline V CDR1 and CDR2: MNHEY, SMNVEV (reference sequence). Trimming at V came to 3 bases and at J to 0 bases, leaving 5 bases not matched to a gene. CDR3 DNA: TGTGCCAGCAGTTTTAGGACAGGCCGCTCCTACGAGCAGTACTTC. Translation gives CASSFRTGRSYEQYF.

This chain joins TRBV4-1 and TRBJ2-7, with D perhaps being TRBD1 or TRBD2 (5 bases each). CDR1 is MGHRA, CDR2 YSYEKL, per germline. This CDR3 has 14 amino acids. V lost 4 bases to trimming and J lost 0 bases, with 10 bases between them. The CDR3 here is CASSPGRSSYEQYF. In DNA, the CDR3 is TGCGCCAGCAGCCCGGGACGGAGCTCCTACGAGCAGTACTTC.

The chain employs TRBV29-1 and TRBJ1-1; D ambiguous. V was cut by 2 bases and J by 0 bases, with 7 bases left in between. This CDR3 has 13 amino acids. Germline CDR1 SQVTM, CDR2 ANQGSEA. CDR3: CSVELVLNTEAFF. The DNA of the CDR3 is TGCAGCGTTGAACTGGTGCTGAACACTGAAGCTTTCTTT.

This chain uses TRBV6-1 with TRBJ1-6; D is unresolved. CDR1 MNHNS and CDR2 SASEGT come from the germline V gene. Trimming removed 4 bases at V and 7 bases at J, with 11 bases between. The length of the CDR3 is 14 residues. CDR3 in DNA: TGTGCCAGCAGTGTACAAAATAGGAATTCACCCCTCCACTTT. Protein: CASSVQNRNSPLHF.

CDR3 DNA: TGTGCCAGCAGTTATTCATGGGACAGGGGCACCTATGGCTACACCTTC. This sequence encodes CASSYSWDRGTYGYTF. The V gene is TRBV6-6, the J gene TRBJ1-2, with 10 bases matching TRBD1. CDR1 is MNHNY, CDR2 SVGAGI, per germline (reference sequence). V trimming: 3 bases; J trimming: 4 bases; junction bases outside the gene matches: 8. There are 16 residues in the CDR3.

The chain couples TRBV15 to TRBJ1-1, with D uncertain. From germline, CDR1 is LNHNV and CDR2 YYDKDF (reference sequence). The CDR3 runs to 14 residues. The germline V and J ends were trimmed by 0 bases and 1 base, with 6 bases remaining between them. In DNA form, the CDR3 reads TGTGCCACCAGCAGAGATGGCGCGAACACTGAAGCTTTCTTT. Residues: CATSRDGANTEAFF.

This sequence joins TRBV10-3 and TRBJ1-2; D is possibly TRBD1 (6 bases). Trimming cost V 6 bases and J 5 bases, with 13 bases left between them. The germline V gene encodes CDR1 ENHRY and CDR2 SYGVKD. CDR3 length: 13 amino acids. CDR3 sequence: CAISPGGGYGYTF. The CDR3 DNA reads as TGTGCCATCAGCCCGGGAGGGGGGTATGGCTACACCTTC.

The V call is TRBV7-9, the J call TRBJ1-4; TRBD1 matches 7 bases. Trimming took 2 bases from V and 8 from J; bases not matched to a gene: 5. This CDR3 has 14 amino acids. Germline-derived CDR1 and CDR2 are SEHNR and FQNEAQ (reference sequence). CDR3 in amino acids: CASSLSQGGEKLFF. The CDR3 DNA reads TGTGCCAGCAGCTTATCTCAGGGGGGGGAAAAACTGTTTTTT.

This chain joins TRBV7-2 and TRBJ2-3; D not resolved. CDR3 length: 14 amino acids. The ends were cut back, 4 bases at V and 2 bases at J, with 10 bases in the middle. Germline V lookup: CDR1 SGHTA, CDR2 FQGNSA. This chain's CDR3 is CASSSDAATDTQYF. Written as DNA, the CDR3 is TGTGCCAGCAGCTCCGACGCAGCCACAGATACGCAGTATTTT.

This clone was seen once. The chain couples TRBV6-5 to TRBJ1-6; possibly TRBD1 for D (6 bases). Germline-derived CDR1 and CDR2 are MNHEY and SVGAGI. This CDR3 spans 16 amino acids. Trimming left V 2 bases short and J 0 bases short, with 8 bases between. CDR3: CASSYTRGSYNSPLHF. The CDR3 DNA follows: TGTGCCAGCAGTTACACCAGGGGCTCCTATAATTCACCCCTCCACTTT.

The chain recombines TRBV2 with TRBJ2-5; 15 bases are shared with TRBD2. V lost 6 bases and J lost 2; bases outside the gene matches: 4. The germline V gene encodes CDR1 SNHLY and CDR2 FYNNEI. The CDR3 has 16 residues. CDR3: CASSSGLAGGQETQYF. CDR3 DNA sequence: TGTGCCAGCAGCTCTGGACTAGCGGGGGGGCAAGAGACCCAGTACTTC.

CDR3 residues: CASNPAGTADTQYF. CDR3 nucleotide sequence: TGTGCCAGCAACCCAGCCGGGACGGCAGATACGCAGTATTTT. V and J are TRBV7-9 and TRBJ2-3; D tentatively fits TRBD1 or TRBD2 (5 bases each). The CDR3 has 14 amino acids. V was pared by 7 bases and J by 4 bases, with 15 bases between. Germline lookup yields CDR1 SEHNR and CDR2 FQNEAQ (reference sequence).

The count of this clone is one. This chain uses TRBV28 with TRBJ2-1; 11 bases are a match to TRBD2. Germline CDR1 is MDHEN and CDR2 is SYDVKM. The CDR3 is 15 amino acids. The V segment lost 8 bases and the J segment 3 bases; nucleotides outside the gene matches: 6. The CDR3 spells CASSGLADLYNEQFF. CDR3 nucleotides: TGTGCCAGCTCGGGACTAGCGGACCTCTACAATGAGCAGTTCTTC.

As regards this clone: Other DNA sequences in the sample encode the same CDR3. The chain employs TRBV7-9 and TRBJ1-1, with D hard to call. The ends were cut back, 1 base at V and 2 bases at J, with 11 bases in the middle. The CDR3 length is 15 residues. CDR1 and CDR2 (germline): SEHNR, FQNEAQ (reference sequence). This CDR3 reads CASSLVQGRNTEAFF. CDR3 DNA sequence: TGTGCCAGCAGCTTAGTGCAAGGGAGAAACACTGAAGCTTTCTTT.

This rearrangement joins TRBV6-5 to TRBJ1-1; a weak D match, TRBD1 (5 bases). CDR3 size: 14 residues. The V gene's germline CDR1 is MNHEY and CDR2 SVGAGI. V lost 2 bases and J 4 bases, leaving 11 bases between the germline ends. This CDR3 reads CASSYSAGRTEAFF. CDR3 coding DNA: TGTGCCAGCAGTTACAGTGCGGGGCGCACTGAAGCTTTCTTT.

This sequence joins TRBV7-9 and TRBJ2-5; 12 bases are a match to TRBD2. Germline-derived CDR1 and CDR2 are SEHNR and FQNEAQ (reference sequence). The V segment lost 6 bases and the J segment 1 base; nucleotides outside the gene matches: 6. CDR3 length: 16 residues. CDR3 sequence (DNA): TGTGCCAGCAGGTCCACTAGCGGGGGGCCCCAAGAGACCCAGTACTTC. Amino acid sequence: CASRSTSGGPQETQYF.

The V and J genes are TRBV5-1 and TRBJ1-1; tentative D call: TRBD1 (6 bases). The CDR3 length is 13 residues. CDR1 and CDR2 from the germline V gene are SGHRS and YFSETQ. V shed 8 bases and J shed 6 bases, with 17 bases lying between them. The CDR3 sequence is CASRQVLGAEAFF. The DNA of the CDR3 is TGCGCCAGTCGACAGGTCCTCGGGGCTGAAGCTTTCTTT.

This chain joins TRBV15 and TRBJ1-2; the D gene is possibly TRBD1 (5 bases). The ends were cut back, 0 bases at V and 4 bases at J, with 21 bases in the middle. CDR3 length: 18 residues. CDR1 and CDR2 from the germline V gene are LNHNV and YYDKDF (reference sequence). CDR3 DNA sequence: TGTGCCACCAGCAGAGATGGATATACGGGGGGGACCTTCTATGGCTACACCTTC. Amino acids: CATSRDGYTGGTFYGYTF.

V gene TRBV11-2 combines with J gene TRBJ1-2; D unclear. Trimming shortened V by 1 base and J by 2 bases, and 8 bases separated the two germline ends. Germline V gene lookup returns CDR1 SGHAT and CDR2 FQNNGV. The CDR3 is made up of 14 amino acids. CDR3 bases: TGTGCCAGCAGCTTAGGGGCTTCCAACTATGGCTACACCTTC. As protein: CASSLGASNYGYTF.

The chain links TRBV30 to TRBJ2-7; D may be TRBD2 (6 bases). V gave up 7 bases and J gave up 9 bases, with 31 bases separating them. The germline V gene has CDR1 GTSNPN and CDR2 SVGIG (reference sequence). The CDR3 covers 16 residues. CDR3 residues: CAFSPRLSGVDVGQYF. For the CDR3, the DNA is TGTGCCTTCTCCCCCCGACTGTCGGGGGTCGACGTAGGGCAGTACTTC.

The V call is TRBV19, the J call TRBJ2-1; a possible D gene is TRBD2 (7 bases). Per the germline V gene, CDR1 is LNHDA and CDR2 is SQIVND (reference sequence). This CDR3 region has 18 residues. Trimming removed 3 bases at V and 1 base at J, with 19 bases between. The CDR3 region is CASSIITRGAASYNEQFF. The CDR3 coding sequence is TGTGCCAGTAGTATCATAACCCGGGGGGCGGCTTCCTACAATGAGCAGTTCTTC.

This clone was detected only once. The chain is built from TRBV5-4 and TRBJ2-3, with D possibly TRBD2 on 7 matching bases. In germline, CDR1 is SGHNT, CDR2 YYREEE (reference sequence). The V end lost 2 bases, the J end lost 0 bases, and 16 bases lay between the germline ends. The CDR3 covers 17 residues. CDR3 loop: CASSFGGGLSSTDTQYF. The CDR3 DNA follows: TGTGCCAGCAGCTTTGGCGGGGGCCTCTCTAGCACAGATACGCAGTATTTT.

This chain uses TRBV7-6 with TRBJ2-3, with 7 bases matching TRBD2. J was trimmed by 6 bases and V by 5 bases; bases with no gene match: 5. Germline lookup yields CDR1 SGHVS and CDR2 FNYEAQ. This CDR3 region has 13 residues. The CDR3 is CASSIGLVDTQYF. CDR3 nucleotides: TGTGCCAGCAGCATAGGACTAGTGGATACGCAGTATTTT.

The chain recombines TRBV4-1 with TRBJ1-4; D not certain. Germline loops: CDR1 MGHRA, CDR2 YSYEKL. The CDR3 consists of 13 residues. V gave up 1 base and J gave up 7 bases, with 7 bases separating them. The CDR3 coding sequence is TGCGCCAGCAGCCAAGTCCGAGGTGAAAAACTGTTTTTT. It codes for CASSQVRGEKLFF.

The V and J genes are TRBV25-1 and TRBJ2-1, with D perhaps assigned TRBD1 or TRBD2 (6 bases each). The CDR3 consists of 16 residues. From germline, CDR1 is MGHDK and CDR2 SYGVNS. Trimming pared 6 bases from V and 7 bases from J, leaving 22 bases between. The CDR3 here is CASRRGAGISRNEQFF. The CDR3 DNA follows: TGTGCCAGCAGAAGGGGGGCGGGAATAAGTAGAAATGAGCAGTTCTTC.

The J gene is TRBJ1-1, the V gene TRBV5-1; unclear D gene. The CDR3 extends over 13 amino acids. V dropped 2 bases and J dropped 1 base, with 6 bases sitting between them. The V gene's germline CDR1 is SGHRS and CDR2 YFSETQ. CDR3: CASSLEGNTEAFF. Here the CDR3 DNA reads TGCGCCAGCAGCTTAGAAGGGAACACTGAAGCTTTCTTT.

The chain joins TRBV5-1 to TRBJ2-6, with D uncertain. The CDR3 length is 13 residues. Per the germline V gene, CDR1 is SGHRS and CDR2 is YFSETQ. Trimming removed 5 bases at V and 0 bases at J, with 3 bases between. DNA of the CDR3: TGCGCCAGCAGGGACTCTGGGGCCAACGTCCTGACTTTC. As protein: CASRDSGANVLTF.

The chain employs TRBV4-2 and TRBJ1-1; no clear D gene. Germline V gene data show CDR1 as LGHNA and CDR2 as YNFKEQ. The CDR3 length is 14 residues. V dropped 0 bases and J dropped 4 bases, with 9 bases sitting between them. CDR3 sequence reads: CASSQDVRVTEAFF. The CDR3 DNA reads as TGTGCCAGCAGCCAAGACGTTCGGGTCACTGAAGCTTTCTTT.

The rearrangement links TRBV5-1 to TRBJ2-6; no reliable D call. V lost 3 bases and J lost 0, with 10 bases in between. The CDR3 extends over 16 amino acids. Looked up from germline, CDR1 is SGHRS and CDR2 is YFSETQ. CDR3 DNA: TGCGCCAGCAGCTCCTCCAGCGACTCTGGGGCCAACGTCCTGACTTTC. Its protein product is CASSSSSDSGANVLTF.

This clone was seen just once. The chain joins TRBV5-1 to TRBJ2-5; weak D call: TRBD1 (5 bases). Germline CDR1 and CDR2: SGHRS and YFSETQ. V lost 4 bases to trimming and J lost 1 base, with 11 bases between them. CDR3 length: 14 amino acids. The CDR3 DNA follows: TGCGCCAGCAGCCTCGGCAGGGCCCAAGAGACCCAGTACTTC. It is translated as CASSLGRAQETQYF.